This entry features one TCR beta chain sequence. What it binds is not known. Clones were sequenced by immunoSEQ multiplex PCR, and TCRdb holds only the in-frame ones, with some missing. The repertoire has around 320,000 clones, around 81% of them found once; the top ten carry under 2.5%. Specified treatment: about 20 received Ad26.COV2.S at low or high dose, single or two shots; 5 received placebo; per-sample allocation not given. Specimen acquisition occurred on day 63 following the initial vaccine or placebo injection. This sample was included in a study of Ad26.COV2.S vaccination and SARS-CoV-2 variants. The study's findings and limits: Analyses that measured TCR breadth and depth may have underestimated total T cell responses. Post-vaccination breadth of spike-specific CD8+ and CD4+ T cell responses was reportedly substantial.

Trimming took 0 bases from V and 4 from J, leaving 12 bases between them. CDR3 size: 14 residues. Germline lookup yields CDR1 SQVTM and CDR2 ANQGSEA. The chain employs TRBV29-1 and TRBJ1-1, with a tentative D call TRBD1 (6 bases). Sequenced here: peripheral blood, sampled in a trial of Ad26.COV2.S vaccine versus placebo. The source of this sequence is a person between 18 and 59 years old who received the Ad26.COV2.S COVID-19 vaccine or a placebo. The CDR3 reads CSVEDVTGLTEAFF. The CDR3 DNA follows: TGCAGCGTTGAAGATGTCACAGGGCTCACTGAAGCTTTCTTT.